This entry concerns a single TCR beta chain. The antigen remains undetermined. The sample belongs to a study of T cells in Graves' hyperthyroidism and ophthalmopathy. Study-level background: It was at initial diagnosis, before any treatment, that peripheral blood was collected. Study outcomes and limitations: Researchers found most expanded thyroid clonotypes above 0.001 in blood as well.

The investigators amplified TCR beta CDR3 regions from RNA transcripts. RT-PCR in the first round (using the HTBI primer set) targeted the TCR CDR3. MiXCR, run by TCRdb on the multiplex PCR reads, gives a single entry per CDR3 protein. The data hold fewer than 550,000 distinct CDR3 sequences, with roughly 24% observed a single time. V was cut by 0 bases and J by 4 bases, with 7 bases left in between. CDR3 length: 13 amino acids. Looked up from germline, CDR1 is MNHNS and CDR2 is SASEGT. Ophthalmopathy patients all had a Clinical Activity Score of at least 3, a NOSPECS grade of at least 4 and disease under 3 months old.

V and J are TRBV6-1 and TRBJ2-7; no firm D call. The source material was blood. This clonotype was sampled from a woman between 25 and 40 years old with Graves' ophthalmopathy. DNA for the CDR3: TGTGCCAGCAGTGAAGCGTTATTTTACGAGCAGTACTTC. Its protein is CASSEALFYEQYF.